One and the same sample provided the 14 T cell receptor beta chains below, sequenced in a study of OX40 agonist ivuxolimab in advanced cancers. The data were produced by immunoSEQ multiplex PCR, yet TCRdb's version contains in-frame clones alone and is incomplete. Of 80,000 or so clones listed, approximately 95% were seen once; the top ten hold 0.32%. The material sequenced was CD4+ or CD8+ T cells sorted from blood, taken in a trial of the OX40 agonist ivuxolimab. The receptors were sampled from an adult with an advanced solid tumor such as melanoma, head and neck, liver or kidney cancer.

The chain recombines TRBV19 with TRBJ2-4, with 10 bases that match TRBD1. The CDR3 totals 15 residues. The germline gives CDR1 LNHDA, CDR2 SQIVND (reference sequence). Losses at the gene ends were 7 bases for V and 4 bases for J; bases not matched to a gene: 7. The CDR3 region has the DNA TGTGCCAGTATTCCAGGACAGGGGGTGAAAAACATTCAGTACTTC. Amino acid sequence: CASIPGQGVKNIQYF. The complete variable domain, with remaining parts taken from reference TRBV19 and TRBJ2-4, reads DGGITQSPKYLFRKEGQNVTLSCEQNLNHDAMYWYRQDPGQGLRLIYYSQIVNDFQKGDIAEGYSVSREKKESFPLTVTSAQKNPTAFYLCASIPGQGVKNIQYFGAGTRLSVL.

The chain employs TRBV6-1 and TRBJ2-1, with 9 bases that match TRBD1. V gave up 6 bases and J gave up 12 bases; unmatched junction bases: 15. The CDR3 is made up of 15 amino acids. In germline, CDR1 is MNHNS, CDR2 SASEGT. DNA for the CDR3: TGTGCCAGCAGCGTACAGGGGGCCTTGTTCAATACGCAGTTCTTC. This translates into CASSVQGALFNTQFF.

The chain combines TRBV20-1 with TRBJ2-3; D is ambiguous. Trimming pared 3 bases from V and 5 bases from J, leaving 6 bases between. CDR1 is DFQATT and CDR2 is SNEGSKA in the germline V gene (reference sequence). The CDR3 is made up of 11 amino acids. CDR3: CSARAIDTQYF. CDR3 nucleotides: TGCAGTGCTAGGGCGATAGATACGCAGTATTTT.

The chain employs TRBV14 and TRBJ1-2; perhaps TRBD1 as D (6 bases). The germline CDR1 and CDR2 sequences are SGHDN and FVKESK. V dropped 3 bases and J dropped 4 bases, with 9 bases sitting between them. This CDR3 comprises 13 residues. The DNA of the CDR3 is TGTGCCAGCAGCCATAGACAGGCCTATGGCTACACCTTC. Translated, it gives CASSHRQAYGYTF.

The rearrangement uses TRBV7-9 and TRBJ1-1; D is uncertain. The V end was cut by 1 base, the J end by 3 bases, with 6 bases between. The germline gives CDR1 SEHNR, CDR2 FQNEAQ (reference sequence). This CDR3 is 13 amino acids long. CDR3 sequence: CASSLGVDTEAFF. CDR3 DNA sequence: TGTGCCAGCAGCTTAGGGGTGGACACTGAAGCTTTCTTT.

The CDR3 DNA reads as TGTGCCAGCAGCTTAGCTCTAGCGGGTGATAAAGAGACCCAGTACTTC. Its protein product is CASSLALAGDKETQYF. The chain has TRBV7-9 and TRBJ2-5; 8 nucleotides agree with TRBD2. The CDR3 runs 16 residues. CDR1 SEHNR and CDR2 FQNEAQ come from the germline V gene (reference sequence). J gave up 3 bases and V 0 bases, and 6 bases lay outside the gene matches.

This clone has more than one count but fewer than ten. This chain uses TRBV5-1 with TRBJ2-5, with D hard to call. The CDR3 extends over 11 amino acids. V was trimmed by 0 bases and J by 5 bases, leaving 2 bases between them. Germline-derived CDR1 and CDR2 are SGHRS and YFSETQ. The CDR3 region is CASSLDETQYF. The CDR3 DNA sequence: TGCGCCAGCAGCTTGGATGAGACCCAGTACTTC.

The chain recombines TRBV9 with TRBJ2-2; TRBD2 matches 9 bases. Per germline, CDR1 SGDLS and CDR2 YYNGEE. CDR3 length: 15 amino acids. Trimming removed 2 bases from V and 6 bases from J; junction bases left unmatched: 5. CDR3 amino acids: CASSVTAGGPGELFF. The CDR3 DNA sequence: TGTGCCAGCAGCGTTACTGCGGGAGGGCCCGGGGAGCTGTTTTTT.

The chain carries TRBV19 and TRBJ2-2; 11 nucleotides align to TRBD2. CDR1 is LNHDA and CDR2 is SQIVND in the germline V gene (reference sequence). The CDR3 spans 19 residues. Trimming at V came to 1 base and at J to 4 bases, leaving 11 bases not matched to a gene. CDR3 in DNA: TGTGCCAGTAGTATAGTTAGGGCCCTAGCGGGAGGTCGCACCGGGGAGCTGTTTTTT. This translates into CASSIVRALAGGRTGELFF.

The CDR3 nucleotides are TGTGCCAGCAGCGGGGGACAGCTGAGATCCTACGAGCAGTACTTC. Residues: CASSGGQLRSYEQYF. This chain uses TRBV5-6 with TRBJ2-7; 7 bases are shared with TRBD1. Germline V lookup: CDR1 SGHDT, CDR2 YYEEEE. The CDR3 loop spans 15 amino acids. V lost 4 bases to trimming and J lost 1 base; unmatched junction nucleotides: 8. Using reference TRBV5-6 and TRBJ2-7 for the parts outside the CDR3, the full variable domain is DAGVTQSPTHLIKTRGQQVTLRCSPKSGHDTVSWYQQALGQGPQFIFQYYEEEERQRGNFPDRFSGHQFPNYSSELNVNALLLGDSALYLCASSGGQLRSYEQYFGPGTRLTVT.

The chain employs TRBV28 and TRBJ2-7, with 9 nucleotides matching TRBD2. V lost 6 bases and J lost 3; bases outside the gene matches: 9. The CDR3 has 15 residues. Germline V gene data show CDR1 as MDHEN and CDR2 as SYDVKM. The CDR3 DNA reads TGTGCCAGCAGCCCCGCGGGGGGGGGCGGCTACGAGCAGTACTTC. It encodes CASSPAGGGGYEQYF.

The rearrangement joins TRBV5-6 to TRBJ1-2; D gene uncertain. V shed 6 bases and J shed 0 bases, with 12 bases lying between them. The CDR3 is 14 amino acids. Germline V gives CDR1 SGHDT, CDR2 YYEEEE. The chain's CDR3 is CASKVGLSNYGYTF. The CDR3 region has the DNA TGTGCCAGCAAAGTTGGATTATCTAACTATGGCTACACCTTC. Complete variable domain (other parts from reference TRBV5-6 and TRBJ1-2): DAGVTQSPTHLIKTRGQQVTLRCSPKSGHDTVSWYQQALGQGPQFIFQYYEEEERQRGNFPDRFSGHQFPNYSSELNVNALLLGDSALYLCASKVGLSNYGYTFGSGTRLTVV.

This chain connects TRBV28 to TRBJ2-7; D might be TRBD1 (6 bases). The CDR3 covers 13 residues. Deletions cut 6 bases from V and 3 bases from J, with 12 bases between. The germline V gene encodes CDR1 MDHEN and CDR2 SYDVKM. CDR3 loop: CASSPGQDYEQYF. The CDR3 nucleotides read TGTGCCAGCAGCCCGGGACAAGACTACGAGCAGTACTTC.

CDR3 coding DNA: TGTGCCATCAGTGGAGCAGGACAGGGAAGTAACTACGAGCAGTACTTC. As protein: CAISGAGQGSNYEQYF. The V call is TRBV10-3, the J call TRBJ2-7; 8 bases are shared with TRBD1. The CDR3 spans 16 residues. CDR1 is ENHRY and CDR2 is SYGVKD in the germline V gene. With 4 bases clipped from V and 3 bases from J, the junction kept 11 bases outside the gene matches.